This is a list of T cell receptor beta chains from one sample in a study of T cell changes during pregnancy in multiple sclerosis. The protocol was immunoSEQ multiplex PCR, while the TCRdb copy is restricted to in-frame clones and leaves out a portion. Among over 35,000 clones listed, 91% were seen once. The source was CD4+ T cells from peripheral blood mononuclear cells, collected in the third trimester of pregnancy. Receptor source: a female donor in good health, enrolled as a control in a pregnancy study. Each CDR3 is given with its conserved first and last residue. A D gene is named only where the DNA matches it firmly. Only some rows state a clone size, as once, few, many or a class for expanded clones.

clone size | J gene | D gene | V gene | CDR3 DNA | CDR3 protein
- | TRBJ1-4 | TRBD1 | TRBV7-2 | TGTGCCAGCAGCCCCCACAGGGGGCCGGGGGAAAAACTGTTTTTT | CASSPHRGPGEKLFF
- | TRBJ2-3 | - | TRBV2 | TGTGCCACCAAAGTCCAGGGAAGCACAGATACGCAGTATTTT | CATKVQGSTDTQYF
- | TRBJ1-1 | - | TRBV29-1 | TGCAGCGTTGCCGCGGGTGGTCTAGAAGCTTTCTTT | CSVAAGGLEAFF
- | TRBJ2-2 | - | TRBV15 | TGTGCCACCAGCAGAGTGGCGGGGGCAGTCGCCGGGGAGCTGTTTTTT | CATSRVAGAVAGELFF
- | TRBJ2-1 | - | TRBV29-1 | TGCATCATAAGCGTATTAGAGGTTGGTGAGCAGTTCTTC | CIISVLEVGEQFF
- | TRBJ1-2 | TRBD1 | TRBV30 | TGTGCCTGGAGTAGAGGACAGGGGGCTAACTATGGCTACACCTTC | CAWSRGQGANYGYTF
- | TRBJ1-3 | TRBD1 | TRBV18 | TGTGCCAGCTCACCATCCGCCGACAGGGGAACTGGAAACACCATATATTTT | CASSPSADRGTGNTIYF
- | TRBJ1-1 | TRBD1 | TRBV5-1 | TGCGCCAGCACCCCCCCGCCCGGACAGGGGGCGCGGACTGAAGCTTTCTTT | CASTPPPGQGARTEAFF
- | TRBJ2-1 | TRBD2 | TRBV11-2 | TGTGCCAGCAGGCTACTAGCGGGGGGAGTCAATGAGCAGTTCTTC | CASRLLAGGVNEQFF
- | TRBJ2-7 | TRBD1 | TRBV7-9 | TGTGCCAGCAGCCCACGACAGGGGGCAAGGGAGCAGTACTTC | CASSPRQGAREQYF
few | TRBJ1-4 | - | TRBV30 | TGTGCCTGGAGACAGGGCACTAATGAAAAACTGTTTTTT | CAWRQGTNEKLFF
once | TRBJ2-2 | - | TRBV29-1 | TGCAGCGCCGCAGGGGTCGCCACCGGGGAGCTGTTTTTT | CSAAGVATGELFF
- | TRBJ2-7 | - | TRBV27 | TGTGCCAGCAGTCCACGGACTGGGACCTACGAGCAGTACTTC | CASSPRTGTYEQYF
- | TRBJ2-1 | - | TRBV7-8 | TGTGCCAGCAGCAAATATCAGGGGAATGAAGGGAATGAGCAGTTCTTC | CASSKYQGNEGNEQFF
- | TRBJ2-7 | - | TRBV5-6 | TGTGCCAGCAGCCTGGAAGGGGCCTTCTACGAGCAGTACTTC | CASSLEGAFYEQYF
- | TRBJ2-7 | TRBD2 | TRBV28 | TGTGCCAGCACCGCTGCGGGAGGGGGCTACGAGCAGTACTTC | CASTAAGGGYEQYF
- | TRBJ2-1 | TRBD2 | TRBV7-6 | TGTGCCAGCAGCCCCGCAATTGGACTAGCGATATACAATGAGCAGTTCTTC | CASSPAIGLAIYNEQFF
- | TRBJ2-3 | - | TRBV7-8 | TGTGCCAGCAGACCAGGTCGGTCAGATACGCAGTATTTT | CASRPGRSDTQYF
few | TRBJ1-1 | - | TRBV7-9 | TGTGCCAGCAGCTTAGGGGGGCAGGGGAGAACTGAAGCTTTCTTT | CASSLGGQGRTEAFF
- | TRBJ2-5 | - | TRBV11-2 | TGTGCCAGCAGCTACGGGACTGATCTGGGTGAGACCCAGTACTTC | CASSYGTDLGETQYF
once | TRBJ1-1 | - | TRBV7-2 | TGTGCCAGCAGCCGCATGCAAGGGGCTAACACTGAAGCTTTCTTT | CASSRMQGANTEAFF
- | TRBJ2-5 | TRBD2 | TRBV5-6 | TGTGCCAGCAGCCCTCCCACCATGCGGGGGGCCCATTACTTC | CASSPPTMRGAHYF
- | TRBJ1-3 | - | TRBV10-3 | TGTGCCATCGCAGCACAGGGAACGGGAAACACCATATATTTT | CAIAAQGTGNTIYF
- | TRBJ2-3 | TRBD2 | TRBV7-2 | TGTGCCAGCAGATCCGGGACTAGCGGGAGAGATACGCAGTATTTT | CASRSGTSGRDTQYF
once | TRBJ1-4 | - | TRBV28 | TGTGCCAGCAGTACCGACAGATTCTTTGAAAAACTGTTTTTT | CASSTDRFFEKLFF
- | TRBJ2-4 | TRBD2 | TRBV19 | TGTGCCAGTAGTCGGGGGGAAATAGCCAAAAACATTCAGTACTTC | CASSRGEIAKNIQYF
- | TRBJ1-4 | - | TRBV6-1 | TGTGCCAGCAAGATGGACAGTTATGAAAAACTGTTTTTT | CASKMDSYEKLFF